The present TCR beta chain was sequenced within a study of cytomegalovirus exposure and HLA in healthy donors. The PCR contained 60 Vbeta and 13 Jbeta primers. The method was immunoSEQ multiplex PCR; TCRdb's version includes in-frame clones alone and lacks a portion of them. The listing records 65,000 to 85,000 clones. The CDR3 sequence is 19 residues long. Germline V CDR1 and CDR2: SGHRS, YFSETQ. V dropped 0 bases and J dropped 4 bases, with 23 bases sitting between them. Source material: PBMCs. The TCR was taken from a female donor in good health and CMV-seropositive. The chain uses TRBV5-1 and TRBJ2-1, with a possible D match to TRBD1 (5 bases). CDR3 sequence: CASSLGQFSNPPSYNEQFF. As DNA, the CDR3 is TGCGCCAGCAGCTTGGGACAGTTCTCCAACCCCCCCTCTTACAATGAGCAGTTCTTC.